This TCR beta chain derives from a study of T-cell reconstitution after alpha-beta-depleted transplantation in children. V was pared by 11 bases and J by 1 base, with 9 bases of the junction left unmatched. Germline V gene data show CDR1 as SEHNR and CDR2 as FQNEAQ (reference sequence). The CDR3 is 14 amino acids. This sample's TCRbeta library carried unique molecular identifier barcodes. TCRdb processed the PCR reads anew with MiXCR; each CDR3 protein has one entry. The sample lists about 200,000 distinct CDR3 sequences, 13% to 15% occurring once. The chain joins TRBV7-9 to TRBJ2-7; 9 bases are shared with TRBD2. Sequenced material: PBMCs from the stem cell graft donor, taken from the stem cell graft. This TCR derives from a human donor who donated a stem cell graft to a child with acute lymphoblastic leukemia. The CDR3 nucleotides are TGTGCCTCAGAGACGCTAGCGGGGTCCTACGAGCAGTACTTC. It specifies CASETLAGSYEQYF.